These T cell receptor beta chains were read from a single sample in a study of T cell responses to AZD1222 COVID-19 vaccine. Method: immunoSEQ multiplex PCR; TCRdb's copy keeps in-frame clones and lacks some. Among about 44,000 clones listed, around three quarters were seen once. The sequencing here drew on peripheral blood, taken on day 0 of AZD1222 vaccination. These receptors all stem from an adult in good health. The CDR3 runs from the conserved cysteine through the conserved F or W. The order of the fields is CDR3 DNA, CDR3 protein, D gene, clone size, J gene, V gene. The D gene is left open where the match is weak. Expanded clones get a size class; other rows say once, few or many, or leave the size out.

CDR3 DNA: TGTGCCAGCAGCCGTACTAGCGGCACAGATACGCAGTATTTT
CDR3 protein: CASSRTSGTDTQYF
D gene: TRBD2
clone size: .
J gene: TRBJ2-3
V gene: TRBV7-9

CDR3 DNA: TGTGCCAGCAGCTTTCGGCGGGGGGCCAACGAGCAGTACTTC
CDR3 protein: CASSFRRGANEQYF
D gene: TRBD2
clone size: .
J gene: TRBJ2-7
V gene: TRBV5-6

CDR3 DNA: TGTGCCAGCAGCCAAGGTCACGATCTTTATGGCAATCAGCCCCAGCATTTT
CDR3 protein: CASSQGHDLYGNQPQHF
D gene: .
clone size: .
J gene: TRBJ1-5
V gene: TRBV4-2

CDR3 DNA: TGTGCCAGCAGCTTTGGGGGAGCGGGGAGGAATGAGCAGTTCTTC
CDR3 protein: CASSFGGAGRNEQFF
D gene: TRBD2
clone size: .
J gene: TRBJ2-1
V gene: TRBV7-2

CDR3 DNA: TGTGCCAGAAGCTCCCTGACAGGGGCCCTAACACCGCAAGAGACCCAGTACTTC
CDR3 protein: CARSSLTGALTPQETQYF
D gene: .
clone size: .
J gene: TRBJ2-5
V gene: TRBV7-5

CDR3 DNA: TGTGCCAGCAGGGGGGCAGGCGATCAGCCCCAGCATTTT
CDR3 protein: CASRGAGDQPQHF
D gene: .
clone size: few
J gene: TRBJ1-5
V gene: TRBV3-1/TRBV3-2

CDR3 DNA: TGCAGCGTTGCCCAGTCAGAGACCCAGTACTTC
CDR3 protein: CSVAQSETQYF
D gene: .
clone size: .
J gene: TRBJ2-5
V gene: TRBV29-1

CDR3 DNA: TGTGCCAGCGGGACAGGGGACAATCAGCCCCAGCATTTT
CDR3 protein: CASGTGDNQPQHF
D gene: TRBD1
clone size: .
J gene: TRBJ1-5
V gene: TRBV6-5

CDR3 DNA: TGTGCCAGTACCAGGATAAGGGGGACTGAAGCTTTCTTT
CDR3 protein: CASTRIRGTEAFF
D gene: .
clone size: .
J gene: TRBJ1-1
V gene: TRBV19

CDR3 DNA: TGTGCCAGCAGCGCCCTCGAGGAAGCGGGAGATTCCACGCAGTATTTT
CDR3 protein: CASSALEEAGDSTQYF
D gene: TRBD2
clone size: .
J gene: TRBJ2-3
V gene: TRBV9

CDR3 DNA: TGTGCCAGCAGCAAAGTGGGGGGGCCGGGGACAGGGAACTATGGCTACACCTTC
CDR3 protein: CASSKVGGPGTGNYGYTF
D gene: .
clone size: .
J gene: TRBJ1-2
V gene: TRBV21-1

CDR3 DNA: TGTGCCATCAGTGCGCTTACCGCTGGGGGGGACACTGAAGCTTTCTTT
CDR3 protein: CAISALTAGGDTEAFF
D gene: .
clone size: .
J gene: TRBJ1-1
V gene: TRBV10-3

CDR3 DNA: TGTGCCATCAGTGGGCCCCCCAGAGGAAGAAATAGAGCCGAGCAGTACTTC
CDR3 protein: CAISGPPRGRNRAEQYF
D gene: .
clone size: .
J gene: TRBJ2-7
V gene: TRBV10-3

CDR3 DNA: TGTGCCAGCAGTCATCCCCGTGTGAGCTCTGGAAACACCATATATTTT
CDR3 protein: CASSHPRVSSGNTIYF
D gene: .
clone size: .
J gene: TRBJ1-3
V gene: TRBV2

CDR3 DNA: TGTGCCAGCAGCCAAGTTTGGACGGGCAACTATGGCTACACCTTC
CDR3 protein: CASSQVWTGNYGYTF
D gene: .
clone size: .
J gene: TRBJ1-2
V gene: TRBV4-2

CDR3 DNA: TGCGCCAGCAGCCAAGGGGGGCGGGGCGGCACAGATACGCAGTATTTT
CDR3 protein: CASSQGGRGGTDTQYF
D gene: .
clone size: once
J gene: TRBJ2-3
V gene: TRBV4-3

CDR3 DNA: TGTGCCAGCAGTGAAATTGGGCAGCGATCGGCCTACGAGCAGTACTTC
CDR3 protein: CASSEIGQRSAYEQYF
D gene: .
clone size: .
J gene: TRBJ2-7
V gene: TRBV6-1

CDR3 DNA: TGTGCCAGCAGCTTAGAAGGAGGGGACTATGGCTACACCTTC
CDR3 protein: CASSLEGGDYGYTF
D gene: .
clone size: .
J gene: TRBJ1-2
V gene: TRBV11-3

CDR3 DNA: TGTGCCAGCAGCTTGTCACTAGCGGGGAGCACAGATACGCAGTATTTT
CDR3 protein: CASSLSLAGSTDTQYF
D gene: TRBD2
clone size: .
J gene: TRBJ2-3
V gene: TRBV5-6

CDR3 DNA: TGTGCCAGCACGGCGAACACCGGGGAGCTGTTTTTT
CDR3 protein: CASTANTGELFF
D gene: .
clone size: .
J gene: TRBJ2-2
V gene: TRBV12-3/TRBV12-4

CDR3 DNA: TGTGCCACCAGTGATTGGGGGGGGGTCCGCGACACCGGGGAGCTGTTTTTT
CDR3 protein: CATSDWGGVRDTGELFF
D gene: TRBD2
clone size: .
J gene: TRBJ2-2
V gene: TRBV24-1

CDR3 DNA: TGTGCCAGCAGCTTGTTCGCCCAGCGGGGGGGCCATGAGCAGTTCTTC
CDR3 protein: CASSLFAQRGGHEQFF
D gene: TRBD2
clone size: .
J gene: TRBJ2-1
V gene: TRBV5-6

CDR3 DNA: TGTGCCAGCAGCCCCGCTACAGGGGGGCGCGAGCAGTACTTC
CDR3 protein: CASSPATGGREQYF
D gene: TRBD1
clone size: .
J gene: TRBJ2-7
V gene: TRBV7-6

CDR3 DNA: TGTGCCAGCTCACCAAGGACAGAAGCCACGTATGGCTACACCTTC
CDR3 protein: CASSPRTEATYGYTF
D gene: .
clone size: .
J gene: TRBJ1-2
V gene: TRBV18

CDR3 DNA: TGTGCCAGCAGTTCCGCAGGATCAACTAATGAAAAACTGTTTTTT
CDR3 protein: CASSSAGSTNEKLFF
D gene: .
clone size: once
J gene: TRBJ1-4
V gene: TRBV6-5